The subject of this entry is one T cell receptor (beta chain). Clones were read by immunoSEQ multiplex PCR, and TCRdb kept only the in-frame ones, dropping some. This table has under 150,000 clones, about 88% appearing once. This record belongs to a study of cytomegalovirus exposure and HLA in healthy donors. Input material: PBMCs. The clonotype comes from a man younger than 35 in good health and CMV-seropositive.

CDR3 loop: CASSWGLGTEAFF. As DNA, the CDR3 is TGTGCCAGCAGTTGGGGACTAGGAACTGAAGCTTTCTTT. The chain links TRBV27 to TRBJ1-1; the D gene is possibly TRBD1 (5 bases). Germline V gene lookup returns CDR1 MNHEY and CDR2 SMNVEV (reference sequence). V was clipped by 4 bases and J by 5 bases, with 11 bases between them. The CDR3 contains 13 residues.